Below, one T cell receptor beta chain is given with its context. This sample was included in a study of blood T cell repertoires in COVID-19. Whole-study context: The origin of the acute and convalescent COVID-19 samples was the United States, Italy and Spain. PBMCs, B-cell-depleted T cells, or T cells were the source of the cDNA or gDNA that made up the material.

Original processing notes: For nucleated cells, counts were estimated from reference gene primer amplification. Sequencing was performed with immunoSEQ multiplex PCR; in TCRdb, only in-frame clones are kept and a portion is missing. V, J and clone size were drawn from that table, and D and trimming were deduced from the DNA. Of about 70,000 clones listed, 86% are singletons. V lost 3 bases to trimming and J lost 4 bases; unmatched junction nucleotides: 10. Germline assignment: CDR1 MNHEY and CDR2 SMNVEV (reference sequence). The CDR3 covers 17 residues. The sequence was collected from a man aged 65 to 79 with active COVID-19. The source material was peripheral blood. The chain combines TRBV27 with TRBJ2-1, with TRBD1 matching 9 bases. The CDR3: CASSFSPGGTGYNEQFF. For the CDR3, the DNA is TGTGCCAGCAGTTTTTCCCCCGGGGGGACAGGGTACAATGAGCAGTTCTTC.